This T cell receptor (beta chain) was sequenced for a study of CXCR3-negative and CXCR3-positive naive CD8 T cells. CD8+ T cell subsets were each sorted in triplicate, approximately 300,000 cells apiece. The TRB cDNA libraries were prepared by 5' RACE with UMI labels. No DNA is given; TCRdb re-called the 5' RACE reads and lists each CDR3 protein once. This repertoire includes around 60,000 distinct CDR3 sequences. The V gene's germline CDR1 is SGHVS and CDR2 FNYEAQ. This CDR3 is 13 amino acids long. Study findings and constraints: Researchers reported similar TRBV-TRBJ usage in naive CXCR3-negative and CXCR3-positive cells, though memory differed. The TRB CDR3s that CXCR3-positive naive cells carried were more hydrophobic than those of CXCR3-negative naive cells.

This clonotype counts as medium-sized (0.01 to 0.1%) by frequency. The antigen is unknown. The sample comprised naive CXCR3+ CD8+ T cells from blood. This sample's subset: CD45RO-CCR7+CD27+CD95- naive CD8+ T cells expressing CXCR3 (TNR3+). V usage is TRBV7-6 and J usage is TRBJ1-1. The receptor was derived from a human donor in good health. Some clones in this sample may be carry-over from other donors' samples. CDR3 sequence: CASSHGPRKEAFF.